The present entry profiles one T cell receptor (beta chain) with its context. What it binds is not known. The sample is drawn from a study of T cells expressing NK-cell markers. At the level of the study: There were seven HCMV-seropositive donors and one seronegative donor among the eight sequenced. Findings and caveats of the study: For a handful of donors, the dominant NKG2C+ clonotypes made up roughly 1.0-7.0% of their CD8+ T cells.

5'RACE template switching with UMIs produced the TCR beta cDNA. TCRdb reworked the 5' RACE reads into one entry per CDR3 protein, no DNA. Its listing shows 400,000 to 450,000 distinct CDR3 sequences. The clonotype was recovered from a woman between 18 and 70 years old in good health. Sequenced sample: blood T cells: a sorted CD56 or NKG2C T cell subset, CD4+ or CD8+ T cells, or bulk PBMC T cells (not recorded which).

CDR3 loop: CASSLWDTYGYTF. The chain employs TRBV5-5 and TRBJ1-2; TCRdb designates TRBD1, a call that cannot be tested without DNA. The germline CDR1 and CDR2 sequences are SGHKS and YYEKEE (reference sequence). The CDR3 loop spans 13 amino acids.